This TCR beta chain was recorded in a study of Tregs in tolerant kidney transplant recipients. Overall study results and limits: Findings come from small patient numbers and require larger validation. Biological reproducibility was not directly addressed in this study.

In the case of this clone: The antigen is unknown.

Method: immunoSEQ multiplex PCR; TCRdb's copy keeps in-frame clones and lacks some. The sample gives just over 15,000 clones, approximately 94% of which show up once; around 13% is in the top ten. The sequencing sample was made of CD8+ T cells from blood. This TCR was recovered from a human donor in good health.

CDR3 region: CASSLGNEKLFF. The CDR3 DNA reads TGTGCCAGCAGCTTAGGAAATGAAAAACTGTTTTTT. The chain employs TRBV13 and TRBJ1-4; no definite D call. The CDR3 is 12 residues long. Trimming took off 0 bases at V and 5 bases at J, with 1 base between the two ends. CDR1 and CDR2 from the germline V gene are PRHDT and FYEKMQ (reference sequence).